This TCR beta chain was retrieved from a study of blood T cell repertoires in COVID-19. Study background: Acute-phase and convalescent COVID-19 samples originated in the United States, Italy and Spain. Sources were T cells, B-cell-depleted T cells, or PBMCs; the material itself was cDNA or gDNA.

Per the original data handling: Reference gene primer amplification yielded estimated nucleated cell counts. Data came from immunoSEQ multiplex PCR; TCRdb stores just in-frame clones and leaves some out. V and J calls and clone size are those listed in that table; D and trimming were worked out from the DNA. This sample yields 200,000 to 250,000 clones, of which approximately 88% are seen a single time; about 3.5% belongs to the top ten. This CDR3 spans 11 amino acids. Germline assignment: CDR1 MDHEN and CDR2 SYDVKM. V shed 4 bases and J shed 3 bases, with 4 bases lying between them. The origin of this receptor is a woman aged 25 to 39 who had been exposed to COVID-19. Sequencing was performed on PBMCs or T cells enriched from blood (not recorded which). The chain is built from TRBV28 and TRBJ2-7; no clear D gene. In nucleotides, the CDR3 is TGTGCCAGCAGTTCCTACTACGAGCAGTACTTC. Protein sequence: CASSSYYEQYF.